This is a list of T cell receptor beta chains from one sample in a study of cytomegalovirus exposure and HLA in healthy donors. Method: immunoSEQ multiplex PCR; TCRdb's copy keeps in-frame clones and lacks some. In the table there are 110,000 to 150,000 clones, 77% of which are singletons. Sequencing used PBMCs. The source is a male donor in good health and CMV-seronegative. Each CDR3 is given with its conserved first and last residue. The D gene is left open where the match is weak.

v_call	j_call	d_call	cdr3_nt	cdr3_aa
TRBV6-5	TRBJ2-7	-	TGTGCCAGCAGTTACGCCACGGGGGACCGCTCCTACGAGCAGTACTTC	CASSYATGDRSYEQYF
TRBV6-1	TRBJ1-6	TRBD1	TGTGCCAGCAGTGAACACGGTGTGGGACAGGGGGGACCACCCCTCCACTTT	CASSEHGVGQGGPPLHF
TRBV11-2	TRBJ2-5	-	TGTGCCAGCAGCTTATCAGGGGCAGAGACCCAGTACTTC	CASSLSGAETQYF
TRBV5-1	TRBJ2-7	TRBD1	TGCGCCAGCAGGATCGCAGGACAGGGTCGACACGAGCAGTACTTC	CASRIAGQGRHEQYF
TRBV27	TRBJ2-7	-	TGTGCCAGCAGTTTTGCGGGCCCGTACGAGCAGTACTTC	CASSFAGPYEQYF
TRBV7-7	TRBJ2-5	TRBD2	TGTGCTAGCAGCTCCTGGACTAGCGGGGTTGGGCAGACCCAGTACTTC	CASSSWTSGVGQTQYF
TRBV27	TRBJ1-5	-	TGTGCCAGCAGTTTTGCGGCCCCTAACTATAGCAATCAGCCCCAGCATTTT	CASSFAAPNYSNQPQHF
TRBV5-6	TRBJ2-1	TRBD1	TGTGCCAGCAGCCCCACGAGACAGGGCTCCTACAATGAGCAGTTCTTC	CASSPTRQGSYNEQFF
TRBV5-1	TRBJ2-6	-	TGCGCCAGCGCCGTTAGCTCTGGGGCCAACGTCCTGACTTTC	CASAVSSGANVLTF
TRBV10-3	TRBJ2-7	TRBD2	TGTGCCATCAGTGAGGGTCTAGCGGGGGGCTACGAGCAGTACTTC	CAISEGLAGGYEQYF